Reported below is one TCR beta chain. Its antigen is still unknown. Noted treatment: roughly 10-day PBMC culture with coronavirus spike peptide pools or control peptides (ViraFEST assay). Pre-COVID-19 pandemic sampling (2011-2018) yielded the unexposed donor's CD4+ T cells. On days 3 and 7, half the medium was swapped for fresh IL-2-containing medium. Available cell numbers determined whether unexposed-donor CD4+ T cells were probed with SARS-CoV-2 S/N and four cold-coronavirus spikes. Sequencing of the DNA from cultured CD4+ T cells was carried out with the Oncomine TCR Beta short-read assay. One entry per CDR3 protein results from TCRdb running MiXCR on the PCR reads. The table includes roughly 6,600 distinct CDR3 sequences, approximately 37% detected once. This record belongs to a study of vaccination and CD4 T cells after COVID-19. Whole-study context: Post-vaccination samples were procured at a median of around 79 days following dose two (range 14 to 241). Cells were stimulated with overlapping spike peptide pools from SARS-CoV-2, HCoV-NL63, HCoV-OC43 and HCoV-229E.

V lost 5 bases to trimming and J lost 4 bases; unmatched junction nucleotides: 9. CDR1 and CDR2 from the germline V gene are SGHAT and FQDESV (reference sequence). There are 15 residues in the CDR3. This sequence joins TRBV11-1 and TRBJ1-1, with 8 bases fitting TRBD1. The receptor comes from a human donor in good health. Sequences were obtained from CD4+ T cells from blood, cultured in vitro. CDR3 DNA sequence: TGTGCCAGCAGCCTTGGACAGGGAGTTGTCACTGAAGCTTTCTTT. Encoded protein: CASSLGQGVVTEAFF.